This TCR beta chain came from a study of identical twins. CDR1 is SGHRS, CDR2 YFSETQ, per germline. V was clipped by 4 bases and J by 1 base; unmatched bases: 8. The CDR3 totals 15 residues. This clonotype was detected a few times. TCRdb passed the 5' RACE reads through MiXCR, listing each CDR3 protein once. The sample holds around 680,000 distinct CDR3 sequences, about 9.4% seen once. The sample was also reused in another study, on yellow fever vaccine responses in identical twins.

This rearrangement joins TRBV5-1 to TRBJ2-7; 7 nucleotides match TRBD1. Input material: PBMCs. This sequence was found in a woman aged 18-29 years in good health. CDR3 loop: CASSQTGQQSYEQYF. CDR3 DNA sequence: TGCGCCAGCAGCCAAACGGGACAGCAGTCCTACGAGCAGTACTTC.